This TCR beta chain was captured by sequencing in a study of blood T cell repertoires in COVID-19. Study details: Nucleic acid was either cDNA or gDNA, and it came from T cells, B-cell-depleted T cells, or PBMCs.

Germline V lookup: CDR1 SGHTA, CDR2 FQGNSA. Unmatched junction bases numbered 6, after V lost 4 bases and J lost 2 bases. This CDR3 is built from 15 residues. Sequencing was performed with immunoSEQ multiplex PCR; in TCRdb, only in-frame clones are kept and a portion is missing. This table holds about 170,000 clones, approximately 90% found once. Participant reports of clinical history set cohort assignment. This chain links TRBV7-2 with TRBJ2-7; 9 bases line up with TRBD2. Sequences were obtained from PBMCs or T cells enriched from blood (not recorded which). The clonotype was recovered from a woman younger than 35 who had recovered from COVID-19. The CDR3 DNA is TGTGCCAGCAGCTCAGTGGGACTAGCACCCTACGAGCAGTACTTC. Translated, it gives CASSSVGLAPYEQYF.